These 30 T cell receptor beta chains came from one sample sequenced in a study of T cell repertoires in cytomegalovirus infection. TCRdb used MiXCR to reprocess the reads, holding one entry per CDR3 protein. The table shows roughly 200,000 distinct CDR3 sequences, with approximately 18% occurring only once. The specimen sequenced was CD8+ T cells from PBMCs. The receptor set was obtained from a human donor in good health (CMV status not recorded). Some clones in this sample may be carry-over from other donors' samples.

This clonotype was counted between two and nine times. CDR3: CSVKTRRGHEQYF. The CDR3 nucleotides read TGCAGCGTTAAGACACGGCGGGGCCACGAGCAGTACTTC. The chain uses TRBV29-1 and TRBJ2-7; D is perhaps TRBD2 (6 bases). Germline V gene lookup returns CDR1 SQVTM and CDR2 ANQGSEA. The CDR3 runs 13 residues. Trimming took 5 bases from V and 5 from J, leaving 16 bases between them.

The rearrangement uses TRBV12-3 or TRBV12-4 and TRBJ1-3; D gene unclear. This CDR3 spans 14 amino acids. V was cut by 6 bases and J by 0 bases, with 9 bases left in between. The CDR3 loop is CASSPMDSGNTIYF. The CDR3 DNA sequence: TGTGCCAGCAGCCCCATGGACTCTGGAAACACCATATATTTT.

This clonotype was picked up a small number of times. This sequence joins TRBV7-2 and TRBJ2-7; D not certain. In germline, CDR1 is SGHTA, CDR2 FQGNSA. The CDR3 consists of 15 residues. The V and J ends lost 0 bases and 0 bases respectively, with 9 bases between them. Here the CDR3 DNA reads TGTGCCAGCAGCTTAGCGGGGTGGAGCTCCTACGAGCAGTACTTC. Amino acids: CASSLAGWSSYEQYF.

This clonotype was picked up a small number of times. The chain links TRBV6-6 to TRBJ1-4; no clear D. Germline V gene data show CDR1 as MNHNY and CDR2 as SVGAGI (reference sequence). V was shortened by 1 base and J by 3 bases, with 18 bases between the two germline ends. CDR3 length equals 18 residues. The CDR3 reads CASSYFPAKAHPNEKLFF. The CDR3 DNA reads as TGTGCCAGCAGTTACTTTCCAGCGAAGGCTCACCCTAATGAAAAACTGTTTTTT.

The rearrangement links TRBV25-1 to TRBJ2-5; D remains unclear. The germline V gene has CDR1 MGHDK and CDR2 SYGVNS. The CDR3 is made up of 16 amino acids. With 8 bases removed from V and 4 bases from J, the gap between germline ends came to 23 bases. As DNA, the CDR3 is TGTGCCAGCTCTCGGGCTGCTTCCAAATGGGGAGAGACCCAGTACTTC. Translation: CASSRAASKWGETQYF.

This rearrangement joins TRBV5-1 to TRBJ2-7, with a weak D call TRBD1 (6 bases). Germline values: CDR1 SGHRS, CDR2 YFSETQ. V was shortened by 5 bases and J by 4 bases, with 13 bases between the two germline ends. CDR3 length equals 13 residues. The CDR3 nucleotides are TGCGCCAGCAGTAACAGGGTCGATTACGAGCAGTACTTC. It yields the protein CASSNRVDYEQYF.

The rearrangement uses TRBV10-3 and TRBJ2-5, with D possibly being TRBD1 (5 bases). V lost 6 bases to trimming and J lost 0 bases, with 5 bases between them. CDR1 ENHRY and CDR2 SYGVKD come from the germline V gene. The CDR3 consists of 12 residues. CDR3 sequence reads: CAIRGDQETQYF. The DNA of the CDR3 is TGTGCCATCAGAGGGGACCAAGAGACCCAGTACTTC.

The rearrangement links TRBV6-2 or TRBV6-3 to TRBJ2-2; D is undetermined. Trimming shortened V by 0 bases and J by 5 bases, and 10 bases separated the two germline ends. Per the germline V gene, CDR1 is MNHEY and CDR2 is SVGEGT. The CDR3 length is 15 residues. CDR3 nucleotides: TGTGCCAGCAGTTACTCTATGCACGGAACCGGGGAGCTGTTTTTT. Translating gives CASSYSMHGTGELFF.

This clonotype has more than one count but fewer than ten. The rearrangement joins TRBV7-8 to TRBJ1-6, with 7 bases fitting TRBD1. With V trimmed by 8 bases and J by 6 bases, 7 bases remained unmatched. Germline-derived CDR1 and CDR2 are SGHVS and FQNEAQ. This CDR3 is 14 amino acids long. This chain's CDR3 is CASYRGQSNSPLHF. The CDR3 coding sequence is TGTGCCAGCTACAGGGGACAGAGTAATTCACCCCTCCACTTT.

The V call is TRBV7-2, the J call TRBJ2-7, with TRBD1 identical over 9 bases. Germline CDR1 is SGHTA and CDR2 is FQGNSA. Trimming removed 2 bases from V and 7 bases from J; junction bases left unmatched: 9. There are 15 residues in the CDR3. CDR3 bases: TGTGCCAGCAGCTTAATAGGACAGGGGCCCCTGGAGCAGTACTTC. Residues: CASSLIGQGPLEQYF.

The chain links TRBV6-2 or TRBV6-3 to TRBJ2-1, with 13 bases matching TRBD2. The germline V gene encodes CDR1 MNHEY and CDR2 SVGEGT. The CDR3 contains 19 residues. Trimming at V came to 0 bases and at J to 0 bases, leaving 5 bases not matched to a gene. The CDR3 coding sequence is TGTGCCAGCAGTTACTCTACTAGCGGGGGGGGACTCTCCTACAATGAGCAGTTCTTC. Translating gives CASSYSTSGGGLSYNEQFF.

The chain's CDR3 is CSVSGFSDSNQPQHF. The CDR3 nucleotides read TGCAGCGTTTCAGGGTTTTCTGATAGCAATCAGCCCCAGCATTTT. The J gene is TRBJ1-5, the V gene TRBV29-1, with D maybe TRBD1 (5 bases). CDR3 length: 15 residues. Germline V gene data show CDR1 as SQVTM and CDR2 as ANQGSEA. The ends were cut back, 5 bases at V and 0 bases at J, with 14 bases in the middle.

J is TRBJ2-3 and V is TRBV2; 10 nucleotides agree with TRBD1. This CDR3 is built from 16 residues. Germline V lookup: CDR1 SNHLY, CDR2 FYNNEI. V lost 10 bases, J lost 0 bases, and 10 bases stayed unmatched. CDR3 in amino acids: CANTGTGESSTDTQYF. For the CDR3, the DNA is TGTGCCAATACCGGGACAGGGGAATCTAGCACAGATACGCAGTATTTT.

This clonotype showed up just a few times. The CDR3 sequence: CASSYTGGTYEQYF. The DNA of the CDR3 is TGTGCCAGCAGTTACACGGGGGGAACCTACGAGCAGTACTTC. The rearrangement joins TRBV6-2 or TRBV6-3 to TRBJ2-7, with 7 nucleotides matching TRBD2. V shed 2 bases, J shed 2 bases, and the junction held 3 bases outside the gene matches. CDR1 and CDR2 from the germline V gene are MNHEY and SVGEGT. CDR3 length: 14 residues.

The rearrangement uses TRBV7-9 and TRBJ1-1; no reliable D call. The CDR3 length is 14 residues. V dropped 0 bases and J dropped 0 bases, with 5 bases sitting between them. Germline CDR1 and CDR2: SEHNR and FQNEAQ (reference sequence). DNA for the CDR3: TGTGCCAGCAGCTTAGCCCAATTGAACACTGAAGCTTTCTTT. It is translated as CASSLAQLNTEAFF. The entire variable domain, with the rest obtained from reference TRBV7-9 and TRBJ1-1, is as follows: DTGVSQNPRHKITKRGQNVTFRCDPISEHNRLYWYRQTLGQGPEFLTYFQNEAQLEKSRLLSDRFSAERPKGSFSTLEIQRTEQGDSAMYLCASSLAQLNTEAFFGQGTRLTVV.

The sample holds a few counts of this clonotype. The chain couples TRBV25-1 to TRBJ2-7; D perhaps matches TRBD1 (6 bases). Trimming left V 4 bases short and J 4 bases short, with 14 bases between. The CDR3 spans 14 residues. Germline assignment: CDR1 MGHDK and CDR2 SYGVNS. The CDR3 region is CASSGRGQNYEQYF. Here the CDR3 DNA reads TGTGCCAGCAGTGGACGGGGACAAAATTACGAGCAGTACTTC.

The table lists this clonotype with a few counts. This chain uses TRBV27 with TRBJ2-3; D gene uncertain. The V and J ends lost 5 bases and 5 bases respectively, with 20 bases between them. The CDR3 is 16 amino acids. Germline CDR1 MNHEY, CDR2 SMNVEV (reference sequence). The CDR3 coding sequence is TGTGCCAGCAGTCCGCTTCCTGCCCCCGTGGGAGATACGCAGTATTTT. This encodes CASSPLPAPVGDTQYF.

The chain is built from TRBV20-1 and TRBJ2-7; D gene uncertain. V gave up 3 bases and J gave up 4 bases, with 13 bases separating them. CDR3 length equals 13 residues. Germline values: CDR1 DFQATT, CDR2 SNEGSKA (reference sequence). The CDR3 DNA is TGCAGTGCTAGTTACGGTAACGCTTACGAGCAGTACTTC. It specifies CSASYGNAYEQYF.

The chain employs TRBV4-1 and TRBJ1-1, with D possibly matching TRBD1 (6 bases). CDR1 is MGHRA, CDR2 YSYEKL, per germline. The germline V and J ends were trimmed by 2 bases and 0 bases, with 13 bases remaining between them. CDR3 size: 16 residues. Here the CDR3 reads CASSQSGNRVNTEAFF. The CDR3 DNA reads TGCGCCAGCAGCCAATCCGGAAACAGGGTGAACACTGAAGCTTTCTTT.

This rearrangement joins TRBV4-1 to TRBJ2-2, with a weak D call TRBD1 (6 bases). The CDR3 spans 14 residues. Germline-derived CDR1 and CDR2 are MGHRA and YSYEKL. Trimming removed 4 bases at V and 4 bases at J, with 10 bases between. This CDR3 reads CASSLRTATGELFF. CDR3 coding DNA: TGCGCCAGCAGCCTCAGGACAGCCACCGGGGAGCTGTTTTTT.

The V and J genes are TRBV11-2 and TRBJ1-1; D not certain. Germline V gene data show CDR1 as SGHAT and CDR2 as FQNNGV. CDR3 length equals 15 residues. Trimming removed 1 base at V and 4 bases at J, with 13 bases between. Here the CDR3 DNA reads TGTGCCAGCAGCTTAGGACGAGGGCTTCTCACTGAAGCTTTCTTT. Protein sequence: CASSLGRGLLTEAFF.

The genes are TRBV7-8 and TRBJ1-5; a weak D match, TRBD1 (5 bases). Germline V CDR1 and CDR2: SGHVS, FQNEAQ. CDR3 length: 15 residues. V lost 3 bases and J 0 bases, leaving 9 bases between the germline ends. CDR3 in DNA: TGTGCCAGCAGCTTGGCCAGGGATAGCAATCAGCCCCAGCATTTT. Encoded protein: CASSLARDSNQPQHF.

This clonotype was picked up a small number of times. The rearrangement links TRBV5-4 to TRBJ1-5, with no clear D. V was clipped by 2 bases and J by 6 bases, with 9 bases between them. This CDR3 spans 13 amino acids. Germline loops: CDR1 SGHNT, CDR2 YYREEE (reference sequence). The CDR3 nucleotides read TGTGCCAGCAGCTTTGAGGGAATTCAGCCCCAGCATTTT. This sequence encodes CASSFEGIQPQHF.

The chain uses TRBV11-2 and TRBJ1-3, with a possible D match to TRBD1 (5 bases). Germline CDR1 reads SGHAT; CDR2 reads FQNNGV. Deletions cut 8 bases from V and 4 bases from J, with 15 bases between. This CDR3 comprises 14 residues. The CDR3 region is CASAGTIAGNTIYF. CDR3 nucleotides: TGTGCCAGCGCTGGGACTATTGCCGGAAACACCATATATTTT.

The chain uses TRBV4-3 and TRBJ2-7; D unresolved. CDR3 length: 15 amino acids. V dropped 1 base and J dropped 6 bases, with 16 bases sitting between them. Germline V gene data show CDR1 as LGHNA and CDR2 as YSLEER. The CDR3 region is CASSQAGDGRGEQYF. The CDR3 DNA reads as TGCGCCAGCAGCCAAGCAGGCGACGGTCGTGGCGAGCAGTACTTC.

The genes are TRBV7-6 and TRBJ1-2; possible D gene TRBD1, 6 bases. The CDR3 spans 15 residues. Between the trimmed V and J ends, which lost 1 base and 2 bases, there was a span of 11 bases. Germline CDR1 and CDR2: SGHVS and FNYEAQ. The CDR3 is CASSLEAGVNYGYTF. The DNA for the CDR3 is TGTGCCAGCAGCTTAGAGGCAGGGGTGAACTATGGCTACACCTTC. The full variable domain, rest sourced from reference TRBV7-6 and TRBJ1-2, is GAGVSQSPRYKVTKRGQDVALRCDPISGHVSLYWYRQALGQGPEFLTYFNYEAQQDKSGLPNDRFSAERPEGSISTLTIQRTEQRDSAMYRCASSLEAGVNYGYTFGSGTRLTVV.

This clonotype was observed a handful of times. The V gene is TRBV20-1, the J gene TRBJ2-1; D possibly corresponds to TRBD2 (6 bases). CDR1 and CDR2 from the germline V gene are DFQATT and SNEGSKA (reference sequence). The CDR3 is 12 amino acids. The germline V and J ends were trimmed by 3 bases and 4 bases, with 7 bases remaining between them. This chain's CDR3 is CSASGGYNEQFF. The CDR3 DNA reads as TGCAGTGCTAGCGGGGGATACAATGAGCAGTTCTTC.

This clonotype was picked up a small number of times. The J gene is TRBJ1-1, the V gene TRBV5-5, with unresolved D. From germline, CDR1 is SGHKS and CDR2 YYEKEE (reference sequence). Trimming pared 0 bases from V and 1 base from J, leaving 10 bases between. The CDR3 has 15 residues. The CDR3: CASSLDGLSNTEAFF. In DNA form, the CDR3 reads TGTGCCAGCAGCTTGGACGGATTATCGAACACTGAAGCTTTCTTT.

V gene TRBV29-1 combines with J gene TRBJ2-1; 8 nucleotides line up with TRBD2. CDR1 is SQVTM and CDR2 is ANQGSEA in the germline V gene. The CDR3 totals 15 residues. J was trimmed by 2 bases and V by 3 bases; bases with no gene match: 6. Here the CDR3 reads CSVDLGTSTYNEQFF. The CDR3 DNA reads as TGCAGCGTTGATCTGGGGACTAGTACCTACAATGAGCAGTTCTTC.

This clonotype was seen a few times. The chain combines TRBV6-2 or TRBV6-3 with TRBJ1-1; D is perhaps TRBD1 (6 bases). This CDR3 contains 19 residues. The V end was cut by 0 bases, the J end by 1 base, with 21 bases between. Germline loops: CDR1 MNHEY, CDR2 SVGEGT. The CDR3 region has the DNA TGTGCCAGCAGTTACTCGCGACACATGGGACATTCTGAGAACACTGAAGCTTTCTTT. This encodes CASSYSRHMGHSENTEAFF.